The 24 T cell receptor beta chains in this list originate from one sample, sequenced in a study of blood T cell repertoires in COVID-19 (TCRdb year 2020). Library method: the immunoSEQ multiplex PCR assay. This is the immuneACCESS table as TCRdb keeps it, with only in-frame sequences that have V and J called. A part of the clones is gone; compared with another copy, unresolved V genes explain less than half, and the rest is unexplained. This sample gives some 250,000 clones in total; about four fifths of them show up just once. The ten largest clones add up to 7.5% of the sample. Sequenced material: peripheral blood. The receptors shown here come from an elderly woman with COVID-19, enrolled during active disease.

The CDR3, as DNA: TGTGCCAGCAGCTTTTCCGCCGGGGATCAGCCCCAGCATTTT. This encodes CASSFSAGDQPQHF. The rearrangement links TRBV7-8 to TRBJ1-5; no clear D. Germline assignment: CDR1 SGHVS and CDR2 FQNEAQ. This CDR3 has 14 amino acids. Trimming removed 3 bases at V and 5 bases at J, with 11 bases between.

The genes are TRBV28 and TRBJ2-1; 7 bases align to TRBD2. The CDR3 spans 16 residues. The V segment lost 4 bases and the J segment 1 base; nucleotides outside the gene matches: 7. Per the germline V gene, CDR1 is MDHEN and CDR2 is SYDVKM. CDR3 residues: CASSSYLAASYNEQFF. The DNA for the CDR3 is TGTGCCAGCAGTTCGTATCTAGCGGCATCCTACAATGAGCAGTTCTTC.

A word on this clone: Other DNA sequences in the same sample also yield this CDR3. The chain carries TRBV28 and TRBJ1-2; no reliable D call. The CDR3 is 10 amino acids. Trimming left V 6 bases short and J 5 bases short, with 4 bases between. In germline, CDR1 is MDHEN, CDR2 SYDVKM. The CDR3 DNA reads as TGTGCCAGCAGCTCGTATGGCTACACCTTC. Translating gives CASSSYGYTF.

The CDR3 nucleotides read TGTGCCAGCAGTTACTCTGGCCCTAGAGGGAGTGCTTTCTTT. Translating it yields CASSYSGPRGSAFF. This chain connects TRBV6-2 or TRBV6-3 to TRBJ1-1; unclear D gene. Germline CDR1 and CDR2: MNHEY and SVGEGT. The CDR3 extends over 14 amino acids. V was clipped by 0 bases and J by 11 bases, with 16 bases between them.

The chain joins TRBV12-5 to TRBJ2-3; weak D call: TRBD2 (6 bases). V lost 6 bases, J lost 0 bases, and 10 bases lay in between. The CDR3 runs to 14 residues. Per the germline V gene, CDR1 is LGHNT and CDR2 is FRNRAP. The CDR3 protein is CASGEGVSTDTQYF. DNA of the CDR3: TGTGCTAGTGGGGAGGGAGTTAGCACAGATACGCAGTATTTT.

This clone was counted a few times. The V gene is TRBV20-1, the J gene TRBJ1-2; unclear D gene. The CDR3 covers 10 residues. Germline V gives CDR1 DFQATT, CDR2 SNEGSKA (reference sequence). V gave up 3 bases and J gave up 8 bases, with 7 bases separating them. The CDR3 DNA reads TGCAGTGCTAGCGACGGGGGCTACACCTTC. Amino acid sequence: CSASDGGYTF.

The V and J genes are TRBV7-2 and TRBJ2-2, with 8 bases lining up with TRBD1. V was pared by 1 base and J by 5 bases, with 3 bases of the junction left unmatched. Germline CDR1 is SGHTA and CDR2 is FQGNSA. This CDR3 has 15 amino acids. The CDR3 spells CASSLVDRDTGELFF. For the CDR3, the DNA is TGTGCCAGCAGCTTAGTGGACAGGGATACCGGGGAGCTGTTTTTT.

The chain's CDR3 is CASSFQPGLAGMYF. The CDR3 nucleotides read TGTGCCAGCAGTTTCCAACCGGGACTCGCCGGAATGTACTTC. The chain uses TRBV27 and TRBJ2-5; possible D gene TRBD2, 6 bases. This CDR3 spans 14 amino acids. Between the trimmed V and J ends, which lost 3 bases and 13 bases, there was a span of 21 bases. The V gene's germline CDR1 is MNHEY and CDR2 SMNVEV (reference sequence).

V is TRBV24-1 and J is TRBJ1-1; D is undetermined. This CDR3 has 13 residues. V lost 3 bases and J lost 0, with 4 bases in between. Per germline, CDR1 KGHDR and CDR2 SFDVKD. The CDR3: CATSDDMNTEAFF. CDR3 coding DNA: TGTGCCACCAGTGATGACATGAACACTGAAGCTTTCTTT.

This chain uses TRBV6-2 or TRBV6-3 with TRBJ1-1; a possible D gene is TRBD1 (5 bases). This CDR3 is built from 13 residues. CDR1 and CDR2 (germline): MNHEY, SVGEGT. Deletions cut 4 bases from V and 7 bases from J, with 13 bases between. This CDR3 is CASSSQPGFEAFF. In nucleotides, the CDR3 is TGTGCCAGCAGTTCGCAACCAGGGTTTGAAGCTTTCTTT.

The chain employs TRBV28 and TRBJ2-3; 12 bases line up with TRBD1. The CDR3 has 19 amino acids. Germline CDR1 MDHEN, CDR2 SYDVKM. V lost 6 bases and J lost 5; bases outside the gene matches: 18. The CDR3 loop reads CASRQRVTGTGGAGDTQYF. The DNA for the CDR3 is TGTGCCAGCAGACAGCGTGTTACCGGGACAGGGGGCGCAGGAGATACGCAGTATTTT.

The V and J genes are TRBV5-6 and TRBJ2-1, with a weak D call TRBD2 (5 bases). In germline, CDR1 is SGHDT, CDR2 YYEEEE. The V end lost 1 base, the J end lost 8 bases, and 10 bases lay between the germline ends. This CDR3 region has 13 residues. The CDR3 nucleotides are TGTGCCAGCAGCTTGTACGGGGTGGATGAGCAGTTCTTC. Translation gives CASSLYGVDEQFF.

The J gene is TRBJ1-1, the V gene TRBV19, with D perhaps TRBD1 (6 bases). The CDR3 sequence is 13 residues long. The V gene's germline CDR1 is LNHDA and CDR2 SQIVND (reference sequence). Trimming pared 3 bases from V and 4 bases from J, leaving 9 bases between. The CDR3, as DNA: TGTGCCAGTAGTATTCAGGGGATCACTGAAGCTTTCTTT. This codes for CASSIQGITEAFF.

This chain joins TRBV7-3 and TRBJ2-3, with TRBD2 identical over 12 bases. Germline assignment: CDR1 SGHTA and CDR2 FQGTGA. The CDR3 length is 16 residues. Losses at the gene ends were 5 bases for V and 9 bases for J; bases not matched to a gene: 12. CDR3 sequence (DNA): TGTGCCAGCAGCCCAGGGACTAGCGGGCCCACGAGGACGCAGTATTTT. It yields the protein CASSPGTSGPTRTQYF.

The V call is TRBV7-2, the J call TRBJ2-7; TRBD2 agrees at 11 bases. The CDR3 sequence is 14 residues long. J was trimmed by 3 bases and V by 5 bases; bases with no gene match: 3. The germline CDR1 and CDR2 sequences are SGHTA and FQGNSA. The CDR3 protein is CASSHTSGSYEQYF. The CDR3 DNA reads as TGTGCCAGCAGCCACACTAGCGGGAGCTACGAGCAGTACTTC.

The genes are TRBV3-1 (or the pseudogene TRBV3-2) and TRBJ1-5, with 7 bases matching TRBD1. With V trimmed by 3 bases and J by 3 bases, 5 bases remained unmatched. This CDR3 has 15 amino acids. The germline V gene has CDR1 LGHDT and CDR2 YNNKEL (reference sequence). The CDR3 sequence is CASSHSDRVNQPQHF. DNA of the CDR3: TGTGCCAGCAGCCATTCCGACAGGGTCAATCAGCCCCAGCATTTT.

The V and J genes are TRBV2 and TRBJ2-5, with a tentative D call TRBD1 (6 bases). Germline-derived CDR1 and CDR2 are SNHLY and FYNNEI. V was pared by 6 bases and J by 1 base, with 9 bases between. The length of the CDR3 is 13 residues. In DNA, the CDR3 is TGTGCCAGCAGGATACAGGGCCAAGAGACCCAGTACTTC. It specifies CASRIQGQETQYF.

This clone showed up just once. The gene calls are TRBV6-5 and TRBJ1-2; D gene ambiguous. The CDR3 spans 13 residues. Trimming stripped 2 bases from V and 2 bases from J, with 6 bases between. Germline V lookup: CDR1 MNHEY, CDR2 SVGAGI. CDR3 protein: CASSYGRNYGYTF. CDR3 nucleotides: TGTGCCAGCAGTTACGGGAGGAACTATGGCTACACCTTC.

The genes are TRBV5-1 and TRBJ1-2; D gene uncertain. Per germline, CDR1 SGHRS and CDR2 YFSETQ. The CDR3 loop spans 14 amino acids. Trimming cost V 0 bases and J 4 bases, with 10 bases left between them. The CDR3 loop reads CASSLGGGLYGYTF. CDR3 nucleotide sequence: TGCGCCAGCAGCTTGGGAGGAGGGCTCTATGGCTACACCTTC. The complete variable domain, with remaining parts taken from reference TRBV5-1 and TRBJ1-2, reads KAGVTQTPRYLIKTRGQQVTLSCSPISGHRSVSWYQQTPGQGLQFLFEYFSETQRNKGNFPGRFSGRQFSNSRSEMNVSTLELGDSALYLCASSLGGGLYGYTFGSGTRLTVV.

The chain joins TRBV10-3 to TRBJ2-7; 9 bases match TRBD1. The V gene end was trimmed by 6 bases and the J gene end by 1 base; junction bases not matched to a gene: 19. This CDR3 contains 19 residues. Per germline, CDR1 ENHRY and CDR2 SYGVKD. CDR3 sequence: CAISATGQGRTSVSYEQYF. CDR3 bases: TGTGCCATCAGCGCTACGGGACAGGGAAGGACTAGTGTTTCCTACGAGCAGTACTTC.

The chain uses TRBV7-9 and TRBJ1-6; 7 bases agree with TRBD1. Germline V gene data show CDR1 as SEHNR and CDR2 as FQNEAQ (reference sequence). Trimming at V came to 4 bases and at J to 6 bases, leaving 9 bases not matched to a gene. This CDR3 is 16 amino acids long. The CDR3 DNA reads TGTGCCAGCAGCTCACGGTCGGGACAGATTAATTCACCCCTCCACTTT. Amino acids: CASSSRSGQINSPLHF. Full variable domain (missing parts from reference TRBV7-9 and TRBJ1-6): DTGVSQNPRHKITKRGQNVTFRCDPISEHNRLYWYRQTLGQGPEFLTYFQNEAQLEKSRLLSDRFSAERPKGSFSTLEIQRTEQGDSAMYLCASSSRSGQINSPLHFGNGTRLTVT.

CDR3 bases: TGTGCCAGTAGTATAACGCCTACTCGAGGGAACACTGAAGCTTTCTTT. This sequence encodes CASSITPTRGNTEAFF. V and J are TRBV19 and TRBJ1-1, with D hard to call. CDR1 and CDR2 from the germline V gene are LNHDA and SQIVND (reference sequence). The CDR3 runs to 16 residues. Trimming removed 2 bases at V and 1 base at J, with 14 bases between.

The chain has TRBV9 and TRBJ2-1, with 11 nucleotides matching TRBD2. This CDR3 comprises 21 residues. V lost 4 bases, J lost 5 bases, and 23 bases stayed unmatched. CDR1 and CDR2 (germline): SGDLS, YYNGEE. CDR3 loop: CASSHLARDSGRERNDNEQFF. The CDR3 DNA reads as TGTGCCAGCAGCCATTTAGCACGGGATAGCGGGAGGGAACGCAATGACAATGAGCAGTTCTTC.

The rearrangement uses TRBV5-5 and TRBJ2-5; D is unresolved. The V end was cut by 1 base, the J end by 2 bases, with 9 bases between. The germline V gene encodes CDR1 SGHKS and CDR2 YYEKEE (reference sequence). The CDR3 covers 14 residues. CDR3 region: CASSLFLQQETQYF. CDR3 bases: TGTGCCAGCAGCTTGTTTTTGCAGCAAGAGACCCAGTACTTC.